The TCR beta chain under discussion was sequenced for a study of blood T cell repertoires in COVID-19. Background on the study: COVID-19 samples, acute and convalescent, were from the United States, Italy and Spain.

CDR1 and CDR2 (germline): MDHEN, SYDVKM. J gave up 6 bases and V 3 bases, and 5 bases lay outside the gene matches. There are 16 residues in the CDR3. Libraries were prepared by immunoSEQ multiplex PCR; TCRdb keeps only in-frame clonotypes and omits some of them. The sample includes about 180,000 clones, about nine tenths of them seen just once. The sequenced material came from peripheral blood. V gene TRBV28 combines with J gene TRBJ2-7; 16 bases align to TRBD2. This TCR derives from a woman aged 25 to 39 with acute or convalescent COVID-19. The CDR3 loop reads CASSFPGLAGGGEQYF. In DNA form, the CDR3 reads TGTGCCAGCAGTTTCCCGGGACTAGCGGGAGGGGGCGAGCAGTACTTC.